The 14 T cell receptor beta chains reported below all come from one sample, sequenced in a study of control samples from healthy donors and cancer patients. Sequenced by immunoSEQ multiplex PCR; TCRdb stores in-frame clones only, minus some. The sample has 25,000 to 30,000 clones, 85% to 90% seen once. Sequencing was performed on PBMCs. These receptors were taken from a woman between 40 and 50 years old with lung cancer.

The V call is TRBV19, the J call TRBJ1-3, with D perhaps matching TRBD1 (5 bases). V gave up 11 bases and J gave up 3 bases, with 14 bases separating them. Germline V gene data show CDR1 as LNHDA and CDR2 as SQIVND (reference sequence). The CDR3 contains 13 residues. The CDR3: CAAAGVSGNTIYF. The DNA of the CDR3 is TGTGCCGCAGCGGGGGTCAGTGGAAACACCATATATTTT.

This clone was seen more than once but under ten times. J is TRBJ1-5 and V is TRBV7-2; D not certain. Germline CDR1 is SGHTA and CDR2 is FQGNSA. This CDR3 is built from 13 residues. Trimming cost V 1 base and J 4 bases, with 5 bases left between them. The CDR3 region has the DNA TGTGCCAGCAGCTTAGGCGAAAATCAGCCCCAGCATTTT. This encodes CASSLGENQPQHF.

This chain connects TRBV5-4 to TRBJ1-6; perhaps TRBD1 as D (6 bases). The CDR3 is 18 amino acids. CDR1 SGHNT and CDR2 YYREEE come from the germline V gene (reference sequence). V shed 5 bases and J shed 2 bases, with 20 bases lying between them. The CDR3 protein is CASSSALIGGPYNSPLHF. The CDR3 nucleotides are TGTGCCAGCAGTTCTGCTCTCATTGGGGGCCCCTATAATTCACCCCTCCACTTT.

The sample holds one count of this clone. The chain has TRBV19 and TRBJ1-2; the D is unclear. Germline CDR1 LNHDA, CDR2 SQIVND (reference sequence). V gave up 3 bases and J gave up 1 base, with 12 bases separating them. There are 15 residues in the CDR3. CDR3 nucleotides: TGTGCCAGTAGTATGCTAGGGAGCGATAACTATGGCTACACCTTC. It encodes CASSMLGSDNYGYTF. The entire variable domain, with the rest obtained from reference TRBV19 and TRBJ1-2, is as follows: DGGITQSPKYLFRKEGQNVTLSCEQNLNHDAMYWYRQDPGQGLRLIYYSQIVNDFQKGDIAEGYSVSREKKESFPLTVTSAQKNPTAFYLCASSMLGSDNYGYTFGSGTRLTVV.

This clone was seen only once. V and J are TRBV27 and TRBJ2-2; TRBD2 aligns across 13 bases. CDR1 is MNHEY and CDR2 is SMNVEV in the germline V gene (reference sequence). The CDR3 extends over 16 amino acids. V lost 5 bases, J lost 6 bases, and 6 bases stayed unmatched. This chain's CDR3 is CASSLTSGGWAGELFF. CDR3 in DNA: TGTGCCAGCAGTCTGACTAGCGGGGGGTGGGCCGGGGAGCTGTTTTTT.

This chain joins TRBV7-8 and TRBJ1-6, with TRBD1 matching 7 bases. V shed 3 bases, J shed 0 bases, and the junction held 5 bases outside the gene matches. The germline CDR1 and CDR2 sequences are SGHVS and FQNEAQ. The CDR3 loop spans 17 amino acids. The CDR3 sequence is CASSFAGGSSYNSPLHF. As DNA, the CDR3 is TGTGCCAGCAGCTTTGCAGGGGGAAGCTCCTATAATTCACCCCTCCACTTT. The whole variable domain, remainder taken from reference TRBV7-8 and TRBJ1-6, is GAGVSQSPRYKVAKRGQDVALRCDPISGHVSLFWYQQALGQGPEFLTYFQNEAQLDKSGLPSDRFFAERPEGSVSTLKIQRTQQEDSAVYLCASSFAGGSSYNSPLHFGNGTRLTVT.

The chain recombines TRBV25-1 with TRBJ1-1; D may be TRBD1 (6 bases). The CDR3 consists of 14 residues. The V gene lost 6 bases and the J gene lost 1 base, with 12 bases spanning the gap. The germline gives CDR1 MGHDK, CDR2 SYGVNS. CDR3 DNA sequence: TGTGCCAGCAGAGTTGGAGGGGGGAACACTGAAGCTTTCTTT. Protein product: CASRVGGGNTEAFF.

The chain links TRBV7-8 to TRBJ1-2; D gene unclear. CDR3 size: 15 residues. V was cut by 1 base and J by 5 bases, with 14 bases left in between. CDR1 is SGHVS, CDR2 FQNEAQ, per germline. CDR3: CASSLVLEWGYGYTF. Here the CDR3 DNA reads TGTGCCAGCAGCTTAGTTCTTGAGTGGGGTTATGGCTACACCTTC. Together with reference TRBV7-8 and TRBJ1-2, the CDR3 gives the full variable domain: GAGVSQSPRYKVAKRGQDVALRCDPISGHVSLFWYQQALGQGPEFLTYFQNEAQLDKSGLPSDRFFAERPEGSVSTLKIQRTQQEDSAVYLCASSLVLEWGYGYTFGSGTRLTVV.

The J gene is TRBJ1-1, the V gene TRBV6-5, with unresolved D. CDR3 size: 15 residues. V gave up 0 bases and J gave up 0 bases, with 8 bases separating them. Germline V gene sequence: CDR1 MNHEY, CDR2 SVGAGI. CDR3 nucleotides: TGTGCCAGCAGTTACTCTCGGGAGCTGAACACTGAAGCTTTCTTT. Protein sequence: CASSYSRELNTEAFF.

The chain couples TRBV27 to TRBJ1-5, with unresolved D. Germline CDR1 MNHEY, CDR2 SMNVEV (reference sequence). This CDR3 contains 14 residues. Between the trimmed V and J ends, which lost 2 bases and 7 bases, there was a span of 12 bases. As DNA, the CDR3 is TGTGCCAGCAGTTTACGCGACGGGGTCCAGCCCCAGCATTTT. It encodes CASSLRDGVQPQHF.

This chain connects TRBV12-5 to TRBJ1-6; D perhaps matches TRBD1 (6 bases). V lost 0 bases to trimming and J lost 7 bases, with 13 bases between them. The CDR3 contains 16 residues. Looked up from germline, CDR1 is LGHNT and CDR2 is FRNRAP. CDR3 sequence: CASGLVSGGLNSPLHF. The CDR3 DNA is TGTGCTAGTGGTTTGGTAAGCGGGGGGCTAAATTCACCCCTCCACTTT.

V and J are TRBV3-1 (or the pseudogene TRBV3-2) and TRBJ1-2, with no clear D. Germline V gives CDR1 LGHDT, CDR2 YNNKEL (reference sequence). Trimming left V 1 base short and J 8 bases short, with 11 bases between. This CDR3 spans 13 amino acids. The CDR3 reads CASSQVNSPGYTF. The CDR3 DNA sequence: TGTGCCAGCAGCCAAGTTAACAGCCCGGGCTACACCTTC.

This chain joins TRBV19 and TRBJ1-2; no firm D call. The germline V gene encodes CDR1 LNHDA and CDR2 SQIVND (reference sequence). The CDR3 has 12 amino acids. Between the trimmed V and J ends, which lost 6 bases and 5 bases, there was a span of 10 bases. The CDR3: CASRGGIYGYTF. The CDR3 coding sequence is TGTGCCAGTAGGGGAGGAATTTATGGCTACACCTTC.

This clone has only a few counts. This sequence joins TRBV11-1 and TRBJ2-3; D unresolved. The germline gives CDR1 SGHAT, CDR2 FQDESV (reference sequence). This CDR3 spans 15 amino acids. Trimming removed 0 bases from V and 2 bases from J, with 9 bases in between. The CDR3 nucleotides read TGTGCCAGCAGCTTAGCGGGCCACGTCACAGATACGCAGTATTTT. It specifies CASSLAGHVTDTQYF.